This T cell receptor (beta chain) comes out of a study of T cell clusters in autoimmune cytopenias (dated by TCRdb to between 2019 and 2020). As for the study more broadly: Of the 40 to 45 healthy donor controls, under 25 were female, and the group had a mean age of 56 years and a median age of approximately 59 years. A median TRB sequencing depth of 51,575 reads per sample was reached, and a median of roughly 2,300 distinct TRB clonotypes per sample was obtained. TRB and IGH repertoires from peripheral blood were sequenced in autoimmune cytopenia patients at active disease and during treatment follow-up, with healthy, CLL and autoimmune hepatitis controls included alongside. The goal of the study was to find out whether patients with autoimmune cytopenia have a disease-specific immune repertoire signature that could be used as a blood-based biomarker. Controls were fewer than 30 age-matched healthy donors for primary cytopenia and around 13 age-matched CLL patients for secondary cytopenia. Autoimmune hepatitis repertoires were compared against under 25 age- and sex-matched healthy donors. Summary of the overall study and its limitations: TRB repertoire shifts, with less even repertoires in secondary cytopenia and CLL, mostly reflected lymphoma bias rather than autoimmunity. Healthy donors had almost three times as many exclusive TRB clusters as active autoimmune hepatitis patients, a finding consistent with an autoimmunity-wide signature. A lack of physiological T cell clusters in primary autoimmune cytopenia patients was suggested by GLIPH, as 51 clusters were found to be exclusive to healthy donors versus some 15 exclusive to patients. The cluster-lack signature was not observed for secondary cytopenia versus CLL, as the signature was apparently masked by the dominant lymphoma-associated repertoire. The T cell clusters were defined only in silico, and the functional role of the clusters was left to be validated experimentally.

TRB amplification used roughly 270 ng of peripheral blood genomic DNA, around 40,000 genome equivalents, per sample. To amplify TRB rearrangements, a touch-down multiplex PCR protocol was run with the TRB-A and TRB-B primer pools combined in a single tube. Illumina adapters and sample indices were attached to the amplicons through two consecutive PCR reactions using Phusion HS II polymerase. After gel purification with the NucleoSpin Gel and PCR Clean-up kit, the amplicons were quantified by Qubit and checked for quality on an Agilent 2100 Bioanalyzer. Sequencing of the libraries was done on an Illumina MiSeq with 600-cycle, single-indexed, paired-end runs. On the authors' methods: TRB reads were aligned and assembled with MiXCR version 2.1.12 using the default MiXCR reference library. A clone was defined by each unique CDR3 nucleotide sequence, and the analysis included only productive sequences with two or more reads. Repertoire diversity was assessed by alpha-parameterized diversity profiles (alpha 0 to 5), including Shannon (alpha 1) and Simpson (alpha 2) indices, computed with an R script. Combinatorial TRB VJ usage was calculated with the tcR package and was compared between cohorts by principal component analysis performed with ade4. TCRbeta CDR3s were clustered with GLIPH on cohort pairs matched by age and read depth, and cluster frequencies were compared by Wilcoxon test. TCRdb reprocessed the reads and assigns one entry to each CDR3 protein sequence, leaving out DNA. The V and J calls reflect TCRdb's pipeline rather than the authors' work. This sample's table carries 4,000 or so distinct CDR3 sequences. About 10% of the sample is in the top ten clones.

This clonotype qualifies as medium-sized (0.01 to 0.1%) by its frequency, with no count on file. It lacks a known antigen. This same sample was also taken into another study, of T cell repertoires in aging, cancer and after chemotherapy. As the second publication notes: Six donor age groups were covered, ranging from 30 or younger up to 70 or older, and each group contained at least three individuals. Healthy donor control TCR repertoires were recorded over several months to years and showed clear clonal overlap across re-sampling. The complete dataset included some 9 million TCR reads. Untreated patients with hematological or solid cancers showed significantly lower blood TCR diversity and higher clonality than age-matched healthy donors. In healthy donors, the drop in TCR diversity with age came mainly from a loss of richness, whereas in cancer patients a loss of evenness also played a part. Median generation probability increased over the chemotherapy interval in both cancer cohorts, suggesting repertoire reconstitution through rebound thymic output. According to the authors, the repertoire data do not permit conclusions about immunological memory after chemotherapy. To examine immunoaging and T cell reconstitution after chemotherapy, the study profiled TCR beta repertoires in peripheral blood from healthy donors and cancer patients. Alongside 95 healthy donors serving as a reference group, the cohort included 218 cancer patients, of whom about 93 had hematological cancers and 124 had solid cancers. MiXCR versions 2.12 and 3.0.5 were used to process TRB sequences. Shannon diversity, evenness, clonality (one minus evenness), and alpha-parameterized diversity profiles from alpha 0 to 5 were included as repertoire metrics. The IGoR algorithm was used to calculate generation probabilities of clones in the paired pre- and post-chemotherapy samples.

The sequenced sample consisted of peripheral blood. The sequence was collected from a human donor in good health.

The CDR3: CATSDPLQLAGADTQYF. The rearranged segments are TRBV24-1 and TRBJ2-3; TCRdb proposes TRBD2, but this gene call is untestable without DNA. The CDR3 runs 17 residues from the cysteine to the phenylalanine. Only the protein is available. The germline V gene supplies CDR1 KGHDR and CDR2 SFDVKD.